This TCR beta chain was captured in a study of shared clonotypes between healthy human individuals. Of note for this clone: Its antigen is unknown.

Clones were sequenced by immunoSEQ multiplex PCR, and TCRdb holds only the in-frame ones, with some missing. The repertoire consists of roughly 700,000 clones, with about 74% occurring once and the leading ten covering about 1.7%. Findings of the study overall: Sequencing depth was predicted to influence how clonotypes are shared among donors.

The sample taken for sequencing was memory CD4+ T cells sorted from blood. Subset defined: CD45RA-negative fraction. The clonotype was recovered from a woman aged 25 to 45 in good health.

CDR3 sequence (DNA): TGCGCCAGCACCCCCGGGACAGGGGGCATCGAGCAGTTCTTC. This translates into CASTPGTGGIEQFF. The V and J genes are TRBV5-1 and TRBJ2-1; 12 bases agree with TRBD1. V lost 6 bases and J lost 10; bases outside the gene matches: 8. The CDR3 sequence is 14 residues long. Germline V gene sequence: CDR1 SGHRS, CDR2 YFSETQ. Full variable domain (rest looked up from reference TRBV5-1 and TRBJ2-1): KAGVTQTPRYLIKTRGQQVTLSCSPISGHRSVSWYQQTPGQGLQFLFEYFSETQRNKGNFPGRFSGRQFSNSRSEMNVSTLELGDSALYLCASTPGTGGIEQFFGPGTRLTVL.